A selection of T cell receptor beta chains follows, all from one sample in a study of T cells expressing NK-cell markers. For each CDR3 protein, TCRdb gives one entry from its re-call of the 5' RACE reads, without DNA. The sample totals 400,000 to 450,000 distinct CDR3 sequences. Input material: blood T cells: a sorted CD56 or NKG2C T cell subset, CD4+ or CD8+ T cells, or bulk PBMC T cells (not recorded which). The source is a woman between 18 and 70 years old in good health. CDR3s include the opening cysteine and the closing phenylalanine or tryptophan.

TRBV5-4	TRBJ2-5	CASSSGLAGGFETQYF
TRBV20-1	TRBJ1-1	CSARQGGAPEAFF
TRBV5-6	TRBJ2-1	CASDDRASGKNEQFF
TRBV27	TRBJ1-2	CASSFRQGANYGYTF
TRBV21-1	TRBJ1-1	CASSKGQRNTEAFF
TRBV12-3/TRBV12-4	TRBJ1-1	CASSSPGRGNTEAFF
TRBV7-2	TRBJ2-7	CASSPSGSLFTQYF
TRBV12-3/TRBV12-4	TRBJ2-2	CASSLYRLTGELFF
TRBV6-2/TRBV6-3	TRBJ1-6	CASSYLDRGNSPLHF
TRBV10-3	TRBJ2-3	CAISESTGGDTQYF
TRBV20-1	TRBJ1-5	CSADREGGQPQHF
TRBV7-8	TRBJ2-3	CASSFGVRRDTDTQYF
TRBV20-1	TRBJ2-1	CSASPGGRTYNEQFF
TRBV12-3/TRBV12-4	TRBJ2-3	CASSLAPQYTQYF
TRBV10-3	TRBJ2-1	CAISESTGTLYNEQFF
TRBV6-1	TRBJ2-3	CASFERTRGVGTQYF
TRBV7-2	TRBJ2-7	CASRREAGNTYEQYF
TRBV5-1	TRBJ2-3	CASSFGAGRTDTQYF
TRBV20-1	TRBJ1-1	CSARISQVEAFF
TRBV29-1	TRBJ2-3	CSVATVADTQYF
TRBV12-3/TRBV12-4	TRBJ1-2	CASSPGSPYTF
TRBV7-2	TRBJ2-1	CASARQRGSYNEQFF
TRBV20-1	TRBJ2-1	CSATLHSYNEQFF
TRBV3-1	TRBJ2-2	CASRHLAGGRTGELFF
TRBV7-3	TRBJ2-1	CASSSFSGTSGRGIDEQFF
TRBV19	TRBJ1-1	CASSPRPNTEAFF
TRBV20-1	TRBJ2-7	CSAARLGQGTYEQYF
TRBV5-1	TRBJ2-4	CASSLGSGGKGQNIQYF
TRBV7-3	TRBJ2-5	CASSLSGRGGETQYF
TRBV16	TRBJ2-7	CASTWDRLDEQYF
TRBV20-1	TRBJ1-2	CSAVRDSYGYTF
TRBV29-1	TRBJ2-5	CSTAGTSGSGETQYF
TRBV9	TRBJ2-1	CASSVPSGGYNEQFF
TRBV19	TRBJ1-3	CASRKGSSGNTIYF
TRBV10-3	TRBJ2-1	CAIGAGATYNEQFF
TRBV9	TRBJ2-1	CASSVYWQNPYNEQFF
TRBV20-1	TRBJ1-6	CSASYPPGVGNSPLHF
TRBV6-2/TRBV6-3	TRBJ2-7	CASSTGLAGRGEQYF
TRBV6-5	TRBJ1-1	CASSYEGAGTEAFF
TRBV20-1	TRBJ2-3	CSVDPEAGPIFGTQYF
TRBV28	TRBJ1-1	CASSPIGQGLNTEAFF
TRBV14	TRBJ2-1	CASSLQGASEQFF
TRBV5-1	TRBJ1-1	CASSLETAFEAFF
TRBV6-5	TRBJ1-1	CASSYSWGASNTEAFF
TRBV7-9	TRBJ1-5	CASSLYGANNQPQHF
TRBV6-5	TRBJ1-6	CASRPANSPLHF
TRBV20-1	TRBJ1-5	CSARDPAGDQPQHF
TRBV25-1	TRBJ2-1	CASRGTGQGDNNEQFF
TRBV20-1	TRBJ1-1	CSARDQRTMNTEAFF
TRBV20-1	TRBJ2-7	CSARAGAVYYEQYF
TRBV20-1	TRBJ1-1	CSARDFETPNTEAFF
TRBV20-1	TRBJ2-7	CSASGSYEQYF
TRBV7-2	TRBJ1-6	CASSLRLNYNSPLHF
TRBV24-1	TRBJ2-2	CATSEAGVSGELFF
TRBV4-3	TRBJ2-5	CASSQDLADRGAQYF
TRBV30	TRBJ2-1	CAWSVRDWIYNEQFF
TRBV20-1	TRBJ2-1	CSARVAGATYNEQFF
TRBV18	TRBJ1-6	CASSPSDGYSPLHF
TRBV5-1	TRBJ1-1	CASSTTGVPTEAFF